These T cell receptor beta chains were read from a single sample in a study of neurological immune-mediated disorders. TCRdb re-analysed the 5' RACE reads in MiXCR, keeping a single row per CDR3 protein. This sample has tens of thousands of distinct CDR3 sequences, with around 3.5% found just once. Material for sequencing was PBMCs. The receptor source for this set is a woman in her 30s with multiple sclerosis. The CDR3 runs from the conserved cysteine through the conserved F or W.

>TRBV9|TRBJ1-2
CASSLWPEKGYTF
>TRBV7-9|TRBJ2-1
CASSRLLAGAHNEQFF
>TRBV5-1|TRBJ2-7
CASSRLTTGGNEGQYF
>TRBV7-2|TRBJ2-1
CASSLQRGGLAVGEQFF
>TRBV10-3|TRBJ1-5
CAISAQGVNQPQNF
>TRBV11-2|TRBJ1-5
CASSLGQYSNQPQHF
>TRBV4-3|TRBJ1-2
CASSQFPGANYGYTF
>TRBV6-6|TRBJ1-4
CASSYSRGVREKLFF
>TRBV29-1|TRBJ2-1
CSVERPGLAGNEQFF
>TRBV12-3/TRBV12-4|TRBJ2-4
CASSLGTSDIQYF
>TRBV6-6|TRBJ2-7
CASRTPGFYEQYF
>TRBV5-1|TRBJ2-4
CASRLDPGGTKNIQYF
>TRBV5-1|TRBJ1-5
CASSFRGGLVDQPQHF
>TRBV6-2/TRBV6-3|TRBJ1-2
CASSSDGASYTF
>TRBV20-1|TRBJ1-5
CSAKDRDLNPGYQPQHF
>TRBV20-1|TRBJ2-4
CSAAVSGSGHIQYF
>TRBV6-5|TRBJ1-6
CASGGLYNSPLNF
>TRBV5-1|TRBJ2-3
CASSLRAGGTDTQYF
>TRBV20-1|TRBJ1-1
CSARSGTGGMNTEAFF
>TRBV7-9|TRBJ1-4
CASSPGVRGEKLFF
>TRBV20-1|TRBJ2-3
CSARGGSGFTDTQYF
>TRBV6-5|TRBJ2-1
CASSYSTGNEQFF
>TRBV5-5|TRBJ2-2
CASSLVAGTGELFF
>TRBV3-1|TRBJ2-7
CASSQDRLAGGSSYEQYF
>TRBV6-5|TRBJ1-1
CASSWGRGEGTEAFF
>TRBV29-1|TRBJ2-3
CSVELAGGNTQYF
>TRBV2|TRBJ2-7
CASSRDAGIEQYF
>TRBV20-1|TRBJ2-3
CSATPLAGAKADTQYF
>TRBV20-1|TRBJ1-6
CSAGSSYNSPLNF
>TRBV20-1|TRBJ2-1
CSARDRGTNQYEQFF
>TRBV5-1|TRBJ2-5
CASGGGLQETQYF
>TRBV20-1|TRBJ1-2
CSAPLNYGYTF
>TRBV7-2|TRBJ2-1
CASRFGLAGGDNEQFF
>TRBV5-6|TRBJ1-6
CASSLGLGSPLNF
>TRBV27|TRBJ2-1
CASRTTSLGWNEQFF
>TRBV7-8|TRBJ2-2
CASSGPGGSYTGELFF
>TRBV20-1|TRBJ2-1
CSARDLKAVYEGEQFF
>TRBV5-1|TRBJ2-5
CASSLVAGGPSQETQYF
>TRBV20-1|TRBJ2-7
CSAEGALENSYEQYF
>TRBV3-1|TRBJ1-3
CASSRQIALSGNTIYF